This is a list of T cell receptor beta chains from one sample in a study of blood T cell repertoires in COVID-19. TCRdb's table, derived via immunoSEQ multiplex PCR, lists solely in-frame clones and lacks some. Among 120,000 to 150,000 clones, around 87% were seen once, and the ten largest hold 6% to 7%. Sequencing used peripheral blood. Every receptor here comes from an elderly man with acute or convalescent COVID-19. Each CDR3 is given without its conserved first and last residue.

len: 16; j_gene: TRBJ2-7; v_gene: TRBV7-9; CDR3aa: ASSLAQGIGLSTYEQY
len: 13; j_gene: TRBJ2-2; v_gene: TRBV5-4; CDR3aa: ASSFGGVEGGELF
len: 13; j_gene: TRBJ2-7; v_gene: TRBV6-5; CDR3aa: ASRAVGTGIYEQY
len: 17; j_gene: TRBJ2-3; v_gene: TRBV28; CDR3aa: ASSTIIPGLAGRTDTQY
len: 14; j_gene: TRBJ1-1; v_gene: TRBV5-6; CDR3aa: ASSMDRGQPNTEAF
len: 14; j_gene: TRBJ2-2; v_gene: TRBV27; CDR3aa: ASSLFGQANTGELF
len: 12; j_gene: TRBJ1-3; v_gene: TRBV5-1; CDR3aa: ASSPYRSGNTIY
len: 14; j_gene: TRBJ2-2; v_gene: TRBV11-2; CDR3aa: ASSLTGTTNTGELF
len: 11; j_gene: TRBJ1-2; v_gene: TRBV9; CDR3aa: ASSGQVIGGYT
len: 14; j_gene: TRBJ2-1; v_gene: TRBV5-1; CDR3aa: ASSLGALAGEIEQF
len: 16; j_gene: TRBJ2-3; v_gene: TRBV19; CDR3aa: ASSTAGTSGTSTDTQY
len: 9; j_gene: TRBJ2-7; v_gene: TRBV2; CDR3aa: ASTGKWEQY
len: 14; j_gene: TRBJ2-1; v_gene: TRBV2; CDR3aa: ASRGLAGSSYNEQF
len: 14; j_gene: TRBJ1-2; v_gene: TRBV5-6; CDR3aa: ASSRDRGPFSYGYT
len: 13; j_gene: TRBJ1-1; v_gene: TRBV5-1; CDR3aa: ASRPGTRSNTEAF
len: 15; j_gene: TRBJ2-3; v_gene: TRBV24-1; CDR3aa: ATSDGGLAGATDTQY
len: 14; j_gene: TRBJ2-3; v_gene: TRBV7-9; CDR3aa: ASSLGGTAITDTQY
len: 13; j_gene: TRBJ2-5; v_gene: TRBV10-2; CDR3aa: ASTGLAGGSETQY
len: 12; j_gene: TRBJ2-2; v_gene: TRBV5-1; CDR3aa: ASSPGQGAGELF
len: 14; j_gene: TRBJ2-5; v_gene: TRBV6-1; CDR3aa: ASSETGQGAVETQY
len: 10; j_gene: TRBJ1-5; v_gene: TRBV6-1; CDR3aa: ASSESNQPQH
len: 14; j_gene: TRBJ2-1; v_gene: TRBV5-1; CDR3aa: ASRRLAGAIYNEQF
len: 12; j_gene: TRBJ1-4; v_gene: TRBV28; CDR3aa: ASRRGQGHEKLF
len: 12; j_gene: TRBJ1-2; v_gene: TRBV18; CDR3aa: ASSQQTASYGYT
len: 13; j_gene: TRBJ2-7; v_gene: TRBV11-2; CDR3aa: ASSLGMGRGSEQY
len: 12; j_gene: TRBJ2-7; v_gene: TRBV13; CDR3aa: ASSLSGASYEQY
len: 15; j_gene: TRBJ2-1; v_gene: TRBV19; CDR3aa: ASSSRFGSTAYNEQF
len: 17; j_gene: TRBJ2-7; v_gene: TRBV10-2; CDR3aa: ASSLTGTSGRESSYEQY
len: 10; j_gene: TRBJ2-5; v_gene: TRBV29-1; CDR3aa: SATGQIETQY
len: 13; j_gene: TRBJ2-1; v_gene: TRBV11-3; CDR3aa: ASGLGGTGENEQF
len: 14; j_gene: TRBJ2-5; v_gene: TRBV5-1; CDR3aa: ASSFQVTGSQETQY
len: 14; j_gene: TRBJ1-6; v_gene: TRBV28; CDR3aa: ASKPGGSSYNSPLH
len: 13; j_gene: TRBJ2-1; v_gene: TRBV7-3; CDR3aa: ASSLNRGHYNEQF
len: 13; j_gene: TRBJ1-4; v_gene: TRBV9; CDR3aa: ASSVSTDINEKLF
len: 12; j_gene: TRBJ2-1; v_gene: TRBV7-9; CDR3aa: ASSRTGAYNEQF
len: 14; j_gene: TRBJ1-1; v_gene: TRBV3-1/TRBV3-2; CDR3aa: ASSQVLRASPTEAF
len: 11; j_gene: TRBJ1-6; v_gene: TRBV28; CDR3aa: ASRTGNYSPLH
len: 16; j_gene: TRBJ2-1; v_gene: TRBV28; CDR3aa: ASSKPTPGTRGGNEQF
len: 11; j_gene: TRBJ2-5; v_gene: TRBV5-1; CDR3aa: ASSLGEEETQY
len: 9; j_gene: TRBJ1-2; v_gene: TRBV28; CDR3aa: ASGQTYGYT
len: 11; j_gene: TRBJ1-2; v_gene: TRBV29-1; CDR3aa: SVLIQSNYGYT
len: 12; j_gene: TRBJ2-5; v_gene: TRBV19; CDR3aa: ASSRRDTQETQY
len: 13; j_gene: TRBJ2-2; v_gene: TRBV27; CDR3aa: ASSLRGANTGELF
len: 11; j_gene: TRBJ2-3; v_gene: TRBV7-2; CDR3aa: ASRGGSTDTQY
len: 11; j_gene: TRBJ1-1; v_gene: TRBV10-1; CDR3aa: ASSEQLYTEAF
len: 12; j_gene: TRBJ1-2; v_gene: TRBV2; CDR3aa: ASSIGTGGRGYT
len: 14; j_gene: TRBJ2-3; v_gene: TRBV5-1; CDR3aa: ASSLVAGDATDTQY
len: 13; j_gene: TRBJ2-5; v_gene: TRBV2; CDR3aa: ASRTLQGFQETQY
len: 13; j_gene: TRBJ2-7; v_gene: TRBV6-5; CDR3aa: ASSSTVAGAYEQY
len: 12; j_gene: TRBJ1-5; v_gene: TRBV5-5; CDR3aa: ASSFRSGDQPQH
len: 14; j_gene: TRBJ2-7; v_gene: TRBV5-1; CDR3aa: ASSPTVSGKSSEQY
len: 11; j_gene: TRBJ1-1; v_gene: TRBV12-3/TRBV12-4; CDR3aa: ASSFYGNTEAF
len: 10; j_gene: TRBJ1-1; v_gene: TRBV27; CDR3aa: ASSPGRTEAF
len: 11; j_gene: TRBJ1-5; v_gene: TRBV6-5; CDR3aa: ASSYSSGQPQH
len: 11; j_gene: TRBJ1-2; v_gene: TRBV6-6; CDR3aa: ASSYVRGYGYT
len: 9; j_gene: TRBJ1-2; v_gene: TRBV20-1; CDR3aa: SGRLQLGYT
len: 15; j_gene: TRBJ2-1; v_gene: TRBV5-4; CDR3aa: ASSLDSSGGAYNEQF
len: 13; j_gene: TRBJ2-5; v_gene: TRBV6-1; CDR3aa: ASSEGLAEGETQY